This TCR beta chain was identified during a study of blood T cell repertoires in COVID-19. V lost 0 bases to trimming and J lost 6 bases, with 12 bases between them. Germline V CDR1 and CDR2: SGHNT, YYREEE (reference sequence). The CDR3 sequence is 14 residues long. In the original analysis: Researchers report that nucleated cell counts were estimated from reference gene primer amplification. The repertoire was sequenced with immunoSEQ multiplex PCR; TCRdb's copy has only in-frame clones and lacks some. V and J calls and clone size are copied from that table; D and trimming were computed from the DNA. This sample has roughly 43,000 clones, with over 80% found just once.

The chain couples TRBV5-4 to TRBJ1-2, with D maybe TRBD1 (6 bases). The sample was peripheral blood. The clonotype originates from a woman older than 75 with acute or convalescent COVID-19. Here the CDR3 reads CASSLALRGHGYTF. In nucleotides, the CDR3 is TGTGCCAGCAGCTTGGCCCTCAGGGGACATGGCTACACCTTC. Looking up the rest from reference TRBV5-4 and TRBJ1-2 gives the full variable domain: ETGVTQSPTHLIKTRGQQVTLRCSSQSGHNTVSWYQQALGQGPQFIFQYYREEENGRGNFPPRFSGLQFPNYSSELNVNALELDDSALYLCASSLALRGHGYTFGSGTRLTVV.